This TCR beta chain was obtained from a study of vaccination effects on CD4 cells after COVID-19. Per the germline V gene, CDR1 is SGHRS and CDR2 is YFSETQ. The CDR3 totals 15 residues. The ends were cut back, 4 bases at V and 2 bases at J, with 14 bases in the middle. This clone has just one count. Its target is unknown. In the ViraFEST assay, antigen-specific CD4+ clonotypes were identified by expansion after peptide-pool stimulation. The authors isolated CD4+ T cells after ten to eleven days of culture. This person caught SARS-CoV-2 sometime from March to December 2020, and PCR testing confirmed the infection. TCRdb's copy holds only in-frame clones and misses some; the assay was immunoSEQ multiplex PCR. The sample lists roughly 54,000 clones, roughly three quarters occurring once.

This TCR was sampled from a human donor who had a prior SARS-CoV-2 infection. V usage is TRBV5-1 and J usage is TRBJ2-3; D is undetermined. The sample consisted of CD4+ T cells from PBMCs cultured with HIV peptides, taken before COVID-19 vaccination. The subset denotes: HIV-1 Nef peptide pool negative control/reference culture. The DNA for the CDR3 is TGCGCCAGCAGCCCACAGACGAGAGACACAGATACGCAGTATTTT. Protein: CASSPQTRDTDTQYF. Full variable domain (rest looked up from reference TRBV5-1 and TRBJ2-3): KAGVTQTPRYLIKTRGQQVTLSCSPISGHRSVSWYQQTPGQGLQFLFEYFSETQRNKGNFPGRFSGRQFSNSRSEMNVSTLELGDSALYLCASSPQTRDTDTQYFGPGTRLTVL.